This TCR beta chain was sequenced in a study of breast tumors, draining lymph nodes, adjacent tissues. General study points: Compared with basal-like, luminal-like tumors shared significantly more repertoire with nontumor tissue. Tumors had less TCR diversity than lymph nodes, more than nontumor tissue.

At least ten counts were recorded for this clonotype. Its antigen is currently unknown. Breast cancer patients provided tissue from their axillary draining lymph nodes. TCRdb analysed the multiplex PCR reads with MiXCR anew, one entry per CDR3 protein. The data show about 200,000 distinct CDR3 sequences, roughly 31% seen once. The germline gives CDR1 MDHEN, CDR2 SYDVKM. V lost 4 bases and J lost 5; bases outside the gene matches: 8. The CDR3 is 15 amino acids. The TCR was taken from a female donor with breast cancer. Some clones in this sample may be carry-over from other donors' samples. The rearrangement joins TRBV28 to TRBJ1-2; 9 positions agree with TRBD1. The sequencing sample was made of axillary lymph node tissue. The CDR3: CASSSGTGFRYGYTF. The CDR3 DNA follows: TGTGCCAGCAGTTCCGGGACAGGGTTTAGGTATGGCTACACCTTC.